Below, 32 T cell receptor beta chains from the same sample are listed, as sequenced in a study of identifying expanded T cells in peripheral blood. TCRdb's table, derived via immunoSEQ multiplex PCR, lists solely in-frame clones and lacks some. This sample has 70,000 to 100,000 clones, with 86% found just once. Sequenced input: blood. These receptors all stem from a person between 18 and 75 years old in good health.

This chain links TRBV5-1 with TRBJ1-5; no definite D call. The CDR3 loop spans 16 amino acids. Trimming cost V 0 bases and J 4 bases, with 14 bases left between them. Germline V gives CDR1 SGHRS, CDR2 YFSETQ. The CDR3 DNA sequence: TGCGCCAGCAGCTTGGATAGTGGGCGCGAAAATCAGCCCCAGCATTTT. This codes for CASSLDSGRENQPQHF.

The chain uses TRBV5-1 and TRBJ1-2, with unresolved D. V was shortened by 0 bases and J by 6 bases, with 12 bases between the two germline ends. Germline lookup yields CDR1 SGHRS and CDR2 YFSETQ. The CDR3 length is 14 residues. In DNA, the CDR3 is TGCGCCAGCAGCTTGGCTCAGGACTCGCATGGCTACACCTTC. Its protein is CASSLAQDSHGYTF.

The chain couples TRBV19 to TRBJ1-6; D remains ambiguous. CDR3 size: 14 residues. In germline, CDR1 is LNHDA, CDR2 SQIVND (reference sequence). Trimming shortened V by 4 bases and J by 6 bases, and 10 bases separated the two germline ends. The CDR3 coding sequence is TGTGCCAGTAGTAAGGAAGTAGGTAATTCACCCCTCCACTTT. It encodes CASSKEVGNSPLHF.

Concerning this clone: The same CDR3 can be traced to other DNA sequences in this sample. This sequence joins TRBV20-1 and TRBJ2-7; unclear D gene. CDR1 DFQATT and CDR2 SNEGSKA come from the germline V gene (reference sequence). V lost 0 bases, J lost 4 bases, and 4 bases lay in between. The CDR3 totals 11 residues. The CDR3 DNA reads TGCAGTGCTAGAGAAGTTTACGAGCAGTACTTC. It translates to CSAREVYEQYF.

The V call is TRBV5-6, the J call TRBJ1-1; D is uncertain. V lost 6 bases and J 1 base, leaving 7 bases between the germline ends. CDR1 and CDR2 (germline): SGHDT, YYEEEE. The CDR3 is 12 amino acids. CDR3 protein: CASTGWNTEAFF. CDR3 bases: TGTGCCAGCACCGGATGGAACACTGAAGCTTTCTTT.

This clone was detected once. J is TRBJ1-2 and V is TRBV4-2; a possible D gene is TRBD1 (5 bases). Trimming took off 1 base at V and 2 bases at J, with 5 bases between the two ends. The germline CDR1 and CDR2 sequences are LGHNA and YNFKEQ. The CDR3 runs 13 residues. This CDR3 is CASSQGGNYGYTF. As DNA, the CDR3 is TGTGCCAGCAGCCAAGGGGGCAACTATGGCTACACCTTC.

The CDR3 here is CASSLRTGRVNTEAFF. The CDR3 nucleotides are TGTGCCAGCAGCCTTAGGACAGGGCGAGTTAACACTGAAGCTTTCTTT. The V and J genes are TRBV7-2 and TRBJ1-1; 8 positions match TRBD1. From germline, CDR1 is SGHTA and CDR2 FQGNSA. The trim removed 5 bases at V and 2 bases at J, leaving 10 bases unmatched. The length of the CDR3 is 16 residues.

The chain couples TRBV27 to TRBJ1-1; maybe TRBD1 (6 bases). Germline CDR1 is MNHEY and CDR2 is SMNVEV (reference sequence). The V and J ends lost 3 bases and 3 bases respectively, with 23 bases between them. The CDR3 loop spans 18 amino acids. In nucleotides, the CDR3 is TGTGCCAGCAGTTTGTTTCCCGAGGGACACGGGGGGGACACTGAAGCTTTCTTT. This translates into CASSLFPEGHGGDTEAFF.

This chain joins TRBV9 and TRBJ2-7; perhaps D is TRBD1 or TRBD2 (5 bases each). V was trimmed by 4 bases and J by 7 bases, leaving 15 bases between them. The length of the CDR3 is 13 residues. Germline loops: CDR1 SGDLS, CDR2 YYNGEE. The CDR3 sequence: CASSRGVGWEQYF. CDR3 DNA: TGTGCCAGCAGCCGGGGCGTTGGGTGGGAGCAGTACTTC.

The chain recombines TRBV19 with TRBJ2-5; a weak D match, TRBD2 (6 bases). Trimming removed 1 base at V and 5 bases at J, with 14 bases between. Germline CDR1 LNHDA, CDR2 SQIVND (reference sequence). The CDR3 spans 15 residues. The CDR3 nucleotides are TGTGCCAGTAGTATAGGGGGGGAAGGGCACGAGACCCAGTACTTC. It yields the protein CASSIGGEGHETQYF.

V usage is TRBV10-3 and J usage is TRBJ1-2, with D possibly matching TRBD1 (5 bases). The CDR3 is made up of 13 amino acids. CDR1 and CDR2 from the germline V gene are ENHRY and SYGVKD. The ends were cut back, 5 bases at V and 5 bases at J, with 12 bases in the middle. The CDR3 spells CAISRGGGYGYTF. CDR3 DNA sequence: TGTGCCATCAGTCGTGGGGGGGGTTATGGCTACACCTTC.

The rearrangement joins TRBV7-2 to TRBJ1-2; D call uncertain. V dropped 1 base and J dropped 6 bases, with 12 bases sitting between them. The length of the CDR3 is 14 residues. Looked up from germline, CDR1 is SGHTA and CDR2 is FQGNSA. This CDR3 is CASSLVRAPHGYTF. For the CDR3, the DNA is TGTGCCAGCAGCTTAGTTCGGGCCCCCCATGGCTACACCTTC.

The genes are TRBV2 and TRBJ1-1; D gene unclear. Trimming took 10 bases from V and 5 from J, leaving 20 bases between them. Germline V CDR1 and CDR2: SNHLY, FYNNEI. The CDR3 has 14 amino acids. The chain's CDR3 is CATLRDVGGTEAFF. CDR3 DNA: TGTGCCACCCTTCGAGATGTGGGAGGAACTGAAGCTTTCTTT.

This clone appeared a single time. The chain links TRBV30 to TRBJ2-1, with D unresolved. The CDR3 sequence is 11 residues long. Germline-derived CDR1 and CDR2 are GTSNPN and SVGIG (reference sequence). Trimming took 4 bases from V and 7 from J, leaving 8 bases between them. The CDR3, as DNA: TGTGCCTGGACTCTACGAAATGAGCAGTTCTTC. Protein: CAWTLRNEQFF.

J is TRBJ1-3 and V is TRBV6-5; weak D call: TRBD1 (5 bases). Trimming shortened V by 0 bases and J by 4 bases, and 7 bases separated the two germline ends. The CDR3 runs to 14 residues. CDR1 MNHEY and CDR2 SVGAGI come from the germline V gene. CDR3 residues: CASSYSAGGNTIYF. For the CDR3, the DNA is TGTGCCAGCAGTTACTCGGCAGGGGGAAACACCATATATTTT.

CDR3 in DNA: TGTGCCAGTAAGGCCTTAGATTTCCCTGAAGCTTTCTTT. This translates into CASKALDFPEAFF. The gene calls are TRBV19 and TRBJ1-1; D unresolved. The CDR3 is 13 residues long. Between the trimmed V and J ends, which lost 7 bases and 6 bases, there was a span of 15 bases. Germline assignment: CDR1 LNHDA and CDR2 SQIVND (reference sequence).

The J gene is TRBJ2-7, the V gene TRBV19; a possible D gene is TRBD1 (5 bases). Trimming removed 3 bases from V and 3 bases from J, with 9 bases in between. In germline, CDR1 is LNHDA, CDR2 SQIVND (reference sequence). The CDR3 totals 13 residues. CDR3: CASSMGRVYEQYF. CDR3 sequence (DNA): TGTGCCAGTAGTATGGGCAGGGTCTACGAGCAGTACTTC.

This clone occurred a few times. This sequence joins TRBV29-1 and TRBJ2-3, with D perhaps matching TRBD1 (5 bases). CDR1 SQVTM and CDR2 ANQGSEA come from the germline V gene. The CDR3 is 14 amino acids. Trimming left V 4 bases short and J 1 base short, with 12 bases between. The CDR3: CSVVYGAGTDTQYF. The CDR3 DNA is TGCAGCGTTGTATATGGGGCAGGCACAGATACGCAGTATTTT.

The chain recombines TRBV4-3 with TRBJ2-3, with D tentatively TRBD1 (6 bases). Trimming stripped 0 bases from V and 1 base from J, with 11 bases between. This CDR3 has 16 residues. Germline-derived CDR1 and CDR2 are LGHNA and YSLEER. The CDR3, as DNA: TGCGCCAGCAGCCAAGATCAGGGGTTCGGCACAGATACGCAGTATTTT. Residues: CASSQDQGFGTDTQYF.

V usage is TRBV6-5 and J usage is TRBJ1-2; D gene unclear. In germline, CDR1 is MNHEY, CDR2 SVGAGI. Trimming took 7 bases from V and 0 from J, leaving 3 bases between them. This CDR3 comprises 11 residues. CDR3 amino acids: CASITNYGYTF. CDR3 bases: TGTGCCAGCATCACTAACTATGGCTACACCTTC.

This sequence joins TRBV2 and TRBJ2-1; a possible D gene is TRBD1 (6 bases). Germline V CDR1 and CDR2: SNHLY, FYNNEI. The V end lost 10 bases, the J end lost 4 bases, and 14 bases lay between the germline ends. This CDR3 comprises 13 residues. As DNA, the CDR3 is TGTGCCAAAAGGACAGATCTTTACAATGAGCAGTTCTTC. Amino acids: CAKRTDLYNEQFF.

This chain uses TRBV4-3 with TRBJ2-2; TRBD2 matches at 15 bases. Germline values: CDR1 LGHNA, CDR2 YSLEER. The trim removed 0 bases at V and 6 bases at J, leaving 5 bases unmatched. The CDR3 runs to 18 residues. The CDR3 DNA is TGCGCCAGCAGCCAAGATAGGACTAGCGGGGGGGCCGCCGGGGAGCTGTTTTTT. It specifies CASSQDRTSGGAAGELFF.

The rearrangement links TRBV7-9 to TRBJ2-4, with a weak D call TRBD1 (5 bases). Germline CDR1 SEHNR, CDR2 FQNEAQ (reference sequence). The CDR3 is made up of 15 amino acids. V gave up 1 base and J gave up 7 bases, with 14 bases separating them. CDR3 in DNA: TGTGCCAGCAGCTTAGGCGCGATTGGGGCCAACATTCAGTACTTC. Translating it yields CASSLGAIGANIQYF.

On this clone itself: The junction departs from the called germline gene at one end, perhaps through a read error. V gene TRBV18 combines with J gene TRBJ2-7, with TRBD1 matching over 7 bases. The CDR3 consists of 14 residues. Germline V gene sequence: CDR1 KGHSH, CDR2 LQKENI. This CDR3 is CASSPRQGAYEQYF. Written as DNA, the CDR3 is TGTGCCAGCTCCCCACGGCAGGGGGCCTACGAGCAGTACTTC.

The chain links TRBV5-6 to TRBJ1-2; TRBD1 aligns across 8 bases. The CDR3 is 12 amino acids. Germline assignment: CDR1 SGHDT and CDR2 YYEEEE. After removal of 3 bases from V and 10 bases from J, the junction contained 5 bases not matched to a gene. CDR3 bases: TGTGCCAGCAGCTGGGACAGGTCTGACTACACCTTC. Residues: CASSWDRSDYTF.

CDR3 in amino acids: CASSTRTGGIVNEQFF. The CDR3, as DNA: TGTGCCAGCAGCACAAGGACAGGGGGCATTGTGAATGAGCAGTTCTTC. The chain employs TRBV11-2 and TRBJ2-1; 11 bases match TRBD1. The CDR3 covers 16 residues. Germline assignment: CDR1 SGHAT and CDR2 FQNNGV. V shed 5 bases, J shed 7 bases, and the junction held 10 bases outside the gene matches.

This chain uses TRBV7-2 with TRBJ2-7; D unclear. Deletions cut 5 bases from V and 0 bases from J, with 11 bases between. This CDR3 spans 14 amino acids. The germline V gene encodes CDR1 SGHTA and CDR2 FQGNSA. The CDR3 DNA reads TGTGCCAGCAGCCAGAGATCAAGCTCCTACGAGCAGTACTTC. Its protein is CASSQRSSSYEQYF.

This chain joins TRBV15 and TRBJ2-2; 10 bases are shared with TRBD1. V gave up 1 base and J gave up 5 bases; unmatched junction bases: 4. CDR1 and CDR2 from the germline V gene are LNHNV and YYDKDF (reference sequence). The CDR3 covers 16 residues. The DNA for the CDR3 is TGTGCCACCAGCAGAGCTAGGACAGGGGGGACCGGGGAGCTGTTTTTT. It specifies CATSRARTGGTGELFF. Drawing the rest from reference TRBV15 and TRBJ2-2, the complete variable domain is DAMVIQNPRYQVTQFGKPVTLSCSQTLNHNVMYWYQQKSSQAPKLLFHYYDKDFNNEADTPDNFQSRRPNTSFCFLDIRSPGLGDTAMYLCATSRARTGGTGELFFGEGSRLTVL.

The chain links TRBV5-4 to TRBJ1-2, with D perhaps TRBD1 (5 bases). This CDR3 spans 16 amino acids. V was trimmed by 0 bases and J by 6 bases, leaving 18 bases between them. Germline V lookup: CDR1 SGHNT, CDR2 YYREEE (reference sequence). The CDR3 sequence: CASSLEIGAGRNGYTF. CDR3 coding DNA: TGTGCCAGCAGCTTGGAGATCGGCGCAGGGAGAAATGGCTACACCTTC.

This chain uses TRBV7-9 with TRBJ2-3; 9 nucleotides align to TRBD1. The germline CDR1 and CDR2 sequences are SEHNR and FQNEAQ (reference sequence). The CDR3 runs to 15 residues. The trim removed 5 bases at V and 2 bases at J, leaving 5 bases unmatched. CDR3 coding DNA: TGTGCCAGCAGCGTAAGGACAGGGGACACAGATACGCAGTATTTT. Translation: CASSVRTGDTDTQYF. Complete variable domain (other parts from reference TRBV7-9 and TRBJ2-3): DTGVSQNPRHKITKRGQNVTFRCDPISEHNRLYWYRQTLGQGPEFLTYFQNEAQLEKSRLLSDRFSAERPKGSFSTLEIQRTEQGDSAMYLCASSVRTGDTDTQYFGPGTRLTVL.

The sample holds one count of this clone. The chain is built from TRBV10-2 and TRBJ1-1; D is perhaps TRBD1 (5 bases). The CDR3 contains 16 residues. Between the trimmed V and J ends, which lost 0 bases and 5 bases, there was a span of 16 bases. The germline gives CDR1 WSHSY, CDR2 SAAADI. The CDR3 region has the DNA TGCGCCAGCAGTGAGTCGACTCCCAGGGTTCGAACTGAAGCTTTCTTT. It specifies CASSESTPRVRTEAFF.

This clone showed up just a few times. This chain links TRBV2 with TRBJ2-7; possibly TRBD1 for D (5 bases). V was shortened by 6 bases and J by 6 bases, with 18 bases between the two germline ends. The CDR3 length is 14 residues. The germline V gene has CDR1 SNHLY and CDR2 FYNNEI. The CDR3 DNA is TGTGCCAGCAGCAGAAGCAGGGTGGGGTCCGAGCAGTACTTC. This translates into CASSRSRVGSEQYF. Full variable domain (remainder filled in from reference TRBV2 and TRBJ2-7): EPEVTQTPSHQVTQMGQEVILRCVPISNHLYFYWYRQILGQKVEFLVSFYNNEISEKSEIFDDQFSVERPDGSNFTLKIRSTKLEDSAMYFCASSRSRVGSEQYFGPGTRLTVT.